Shown below are 25 T cell receptor beta chains from a single sample sequenced in a study of cytomegalovirus exposure and HLA in healthy donors. PCR employed 60 Vbeta and 13 Jbeta primers. Sequenced by immunoSEQ multiplex PCR; TCRdb stores in-frame clones only, minus some. This table holds 150,000 to 200,000 clones, around 84% found once. Source material: PBMCs. Receptor source: a man aged 25-45 years in good health and CMV-seropositive.

Only a few counts were recorded for this clone. The chain is built from TRBV7-9 and TRBJ2-1, with 7 nucleotides matching TRBD2. J was trimmed by 0 bases and V by 10 bases; bases with no gene match: 12. The CDR3 contains 16 residues. Germline lookup yields CDR1 SEHNR and CDR2 FQNEAQ (reference sequence). The CDR3 DNA reads TGTGCCACCGCCCCGGGTCCTAGCGGCTCCTACAATGAGCAGTTCTTC. This gives the protein CATAPGPSGSYNEQFF.

The gene calls are TRBV5-1 and TRBJ2-3; the D gene is possibly TRBD2 (5 bases). There are 14 residues in the CDR3. The germline V gene has CDR1 SGHRS and CDR2 YFSETQ. V was shortened by 6 bases and J by 2 bases, with 13 bases between the two germline ends. The CDR3 sequence: CASTSGTSTDTQYF. CDR3 DNA sequence: TGCGCCAGCACCTCGGGAACTTCCACAGATACGCAGTATTTT.

This rearrangement joins TRBV7-2 to TRBJ2-4; maybe TRBD2 (6 bases). Germline values: CDR1 SGHTA, CDR2 FQGNSA. This CDR3 contains 13 residues. Trimming shortened V by 2 bases and J by 8 bases, and 10 bases separated the two germline ends. For the CDR3, the DNA is TGTGCCAGCAGCTTAATTGAGCGGGACATTCAGTACTTC. This translates into CASSLIERDIQYF.

This chain connects TRBV11-3 to TRBJ1-1; D perhaps matches TRBD1 (6 bases). Germline lookup yields CDR1 SGHNT and CDR2 YENEEA. V lost 0 bases, J lost 6 bases, and 14 bases lay in between. The CDR3 is made up of 15 amino acids. The DNA of the CDR3 is TGTGCCAGCAGCTTAGAGGGAGGGACACTTGCTGAAGCTTTCTTT. Translation: CASSLEGGTLAEAFF. Using reference TRBV11-3 and TRBJ1-1 for the parts outside the CDR3, the full variable domain is EAGVVQSPRYKIIEKKQPVAFWCNPISGHNTLYWYLQNLGQGPELLIRYENEEAVDDSQLPKDRFSAERLKGVDSTLKIQPAELGDSAVYLCASSLEGGTLAEAFFGQGTRLTVV.

This rearrangement joins TRBV6-6 to TRBJ2-3, with TRBD2 identical over 10 bases. V was clipped by 9 bases and J by 1 base; unmatched bases: 7. Per germline, CDR1 MNHNY and CDR2 SVGAGI (reference sequence). CDR3 size: 15 residues. For the CDR3, the DNA is TGTGCCAGTAAACTAGGGACTAGCGGCACAGATACGCAGTATTTT. Encoded protein: CASKLGTSGTDTQYF.

The rearrangement joins TRBV6-1 to TRBJ2-1; D is ambiguous. Germline assignment: CDR1 MNHNS and CDR2 SASEGT. Trimming shortened V by 5 bases and J by 0 bases, and 8 bases separated the two germline ends. This CDR3 contains 14 residues. CDR3 loop: CASSPGNSYNEQFF. The DNA for the CDR3 is TGTGCCAGCAGTCCCGGTAACTCCTACAATGAGCAGTTCTTC.

The chain carries TRBV19 and TRBJ2-3; 9 positions match TRBD1. Per germline, CDR1 LNHDA and CDR2 SQIVND (reference sequence). The V segment lost 8 bases and the J segment 3 bases; nucleotides outside the gene matches: 6. This CDR3 is 14 amino acids long. The CDR3 DNA reads TGTGCCAGTGACCCGGGACAGGGTACAGATACGCAGTATTTT. This translates into CASDPGQGTDTQYF.

The chain has TRBV2 and TRBJ2-1; TRBD2 aligns across 10 bases. Trimming at V came to 10 bases and at J to 6 bases, leaving 6 bases not matched to a gene. This CDR3 has 13 amino acids. CDR1 SNHLY and CDR2 FYNNEI come from the germline V gene. The CDR3 sequence is CATVGLAVNEQFF. CDR3 in DNA: TGTGCCACCGTTGGACTAGCGGTCAATGAGCAGTTCTTC.

The table lists this clone with a count of one. J is TRBJ2-7 and V is TRBV7-9; TRBD1 agrees at 9 bases. The CDR3 has 14 residues. Germline assignment: CDR1 SEHNR and CDR2 FQNEAQ (reference sequence). V was clipped by 6 bases and J by 6 bases; unmatched bases: 9. The CDR3 sequence: CASRPGQGGAEQYV. The CDR3 DNA sequence: TGTGCCAGCAGGCCGGGACAGGGCGGGGCCGAGCAGTACGTC.

The chain recombines TRBV4-1 with TRBJ1-1; 7 bases align to TRBD1. After removal of 4 bases from V and 3 bases from J, the junction contained 14 bases not matched to a gene. This CDR3 contains 17 residues. Germline V lookup: CDR1 MGHRA, CDR2 YSYEKL. This CDR3 reads CASSPGQAWSFDTEAFF. The CDR3 DNA is TGCGCCAGCAGCCCCGGACAGGCATGGTCCTTCGACACTGAAGCTTTCTTT.

The CDR3 nucleotides are TGTGCCAGCTCAAGGCAGGGCCGAGAAAAACTGTTTTTT. Protein product: CASSRQGREKLFF. J is TRBJ1-4 and V is TRBV18; D is possibly TRBD1 (5 bases). Trimming took 5 bases from V and 8 from J, leaving 12 bases between them. The germline V gene has CDR1 KGHSH and CDR2 LQKENI. The CDR3 extends over 13 amino acids.

This clone appeared a few times. The chain recombines TRBV6-5 with TRBJ1-1, with D unclear. This CDR3 region has 13 residues. The V gene's germline CDR1 is MNHEY and CDR2 SVGAGI. V was clipped by 7 bases and J by 1 base, with 10 bases between them. Here the CDR3 DNA reads TGTGCCAGCATGCCGACGGGGAACACTGAAGCTTTCTTT. Translating it yields CASMPTGNTEAFF.

CDR3 nucleotide sequence: TGTGCCAGCAGGACAGGGGTGCCCGGGGAGCTGTTTTTT. It translates to CASRTGVPGELFF. This sequence joins TRBV27 and TRBJ2-2; 8 nucleotides align to TRBD1. Trimming removed 6 bases from V and 6 bases from J; junction bases left unmatched: 3. The CDR3 has 13 amino acids. Germline V gene sequence: CDR1 MNHEY, CDR2 SMNVEV (reference sequence).

The chain has TRBV19 and TRBJ2-1; 7 bases are a match to TRBD1. In germline, CDR1 is LNHDA, CDR2 SQIVND (reference sequence). V lost 6 bases to trimming and J lost 8 bases; unmatched junction nucleotides: 10. The CDR3 sequence is 14 residues long. The CDR3 sequence: CASSIPTGSHEQFF. CDR3 coding DNA: TGTGCCAGTAGCATACCGACAGGGAGTCATGAGCAGTTCTTC. The full variable domain, completed using reference TRBV19 and TRBJ2-1, is DGGITQSPKYLFRKEGQNVTLSCEQNLNHDAMYWYRQDPGQGLRLIYYSQIVNDFQKGDIAEGYSVSREKKESFPLTVTSAQKNPTAFYLCASSIPTGSHEQFFGPGTRLTVL.

The rearrangement joins TRBV7-9 to TRBJ1-5, with TRBD1 identical over 7 bases. Unmatched junction bases numbered 1, after V lost 1 base and J lost 7 bases. Germline CDR1 reads SEHNR; CDR2 reads FQNEAQ (reference sequence). This CDR3 comprises 13 residues. The CDR3 DNA reads as TGTGCCAGCAGCTTAGGAGGGGGCCAGCCCCAGCATTTT. Translated: CASSLGGGQPQHF.

The chain links TRBV4-1 to TRBJ2-2, with 11 bases fitting TRBD2. Germline CDR1 reads MGHRA; CDR2 reads YSYEKL. The CDR3 extends over 19 amino acids. V lost 5 bases to trimming and J lost 5 bases; unmatched junction nucleotides: 16. CDR3 nucleotide sequence: TGCGCCAGCAGCGGCCGACCCGGGACTAGCGGCCCAGGGACCGGGGAGCTGTTTTTT. It is translated as CASSGRPGTSGPGTGELFF.

In this sample, this clone turned up a few times. The rearrangement links TRBV6-6 to TRBJ2-1; possible D gene TRBD2, 6 bases. Germline CDR1 reads MNHNY; CDR2 reads SVGAGI (reference sequence). The germline V and J ends were trimmed by 5 bases and 6 bases, with 17 bases remaining between them. The CDR3 extends over 15 amino acids. CDR3 sequence reads: CASSLTSTRSNEQFF. The CDR3 DNA is TGTGCCAGCAGTCTCACTAGCACCCGAAGCAATGAGCAGTTCTTC.

The rearrangement uses TRBV15 and TRBJ2-3, with 11 bases fitting TRBD1. The CDR3 contains 16 residues. With 4 bases clipped from V and 5 bases from J, the junction kept 8 bases outside the gene matches. Germline V CDR1 and CDR2: LNHNV, YYDKDF (reference sequence). The CDR3 DNA is TGTGCCACCAGCACCCCCGGGACAGGGGGTAGAGATACGCAGTATTTT. Protein: CATSTPGTGGRDTQYF.

J is TRBJ2-3 and V is TRBV7-2; possibly TRBD2 for D (6 bases). V lost 1 base, J lost 0 bases, and 8 bases lay in between. Germline CDR1 and CDR2: SGHTA and FQGNSA. This CDR3 has 15 residues. The CDR3 coding sequence is TGTGCCAGCAGCTTAGTGGAGGGGAGCACAGATACGCAGTATTTT. Residues: CASSLVEGSTDTQYF.

The genes are TRBV7-3 and TRBJ2-6; tentatively, D is TRBD1 (6 bases). V shed 5 bases and J shed 0 bases, with 17 bases lying between them. The CDR3 contains 18 residues. Germline CDR1 and CDR2: SGHTA and FQGTGA. This CDR3 is CASSRRGFHVSGANVLTF. CDR3 coding DNA: TGTGCCAGCAGCCGAAGGGGGTTTCACGTCTCTGGGGCCAACGTCCTGACTTTC.

The chain uses TRBV7-2 and TRBJ2-3, with a possible D match to TRBD2 (6 bases). The germline V gene encodes CDR1 SGHTA and CDR2 FQGNSA. V was trimmed by 1 base and J by 5 bases, leaving 13 bases between them. This CDR3 region has 15 residues. CDR3 coding DNA: TGTGCCAGCAGCTTAGGGCTAGCCGGGAGAGATACGCAGTATTTT. This encodes CASSLGLAGRDTQYF. Drawing the rest from reference TRBV7-2 and TRBJ2-3, the complete variable domain is GAGVSQSPSNKVTEKGKDVELRCDPISGHTALYWYRQSLGQGLEFLIYFQGNSAPDKSGLPSDRFSAERTGGSVSTLTIQRTQQEDSAVYLCASSLGLAGRDTQYFGPGTRLTVL.

The chain uses TRBV7-2 and TRBJ1-1, with a possible D match to TRBD1 (5 bases). Germline lookup yields CDR1 SGHTA and CDR2 FQGNSA. Trimming took 5 bases from V and 0 from J, leaving 13 bases between them. The CDR3 is 15 amino acids. In DNA form, the CDR3 reads TGTGCCAGCAGCAGAACGCGGGGCGTGAACACTGAAGCTTTCTTT. This translates into CASSRTRGVNTEAFF.

The chain couples TRBV5-5 to TRBJ2-5, with 7 bases fitting TRBD2. Germline CDR1 is SGHKS and CDR2 is YYEKEE (reference sequence). The CDR3 sequence is 13 residues long. The V segment lost 3 bases and the J segment 5 bases; nucleotides outside the gene matches: 4. The CDR3 region has the DNA TGTGCCAGCAGCTGGGAGGGTCGGGAGACCCAGTACTTC. Protein sequence: CASSWEGRETQYF.

This sequence joins TRBV27 and TRBJ2-2; weak D call: TRBD2 (6 bases). This CDR3 has 15 residues. V dropped 6 bases and J dropped 8 bases, with 19 bases sitting between them. Germline loops: CDR1 MNHEY, CDR2 SMNVEV (reference sequence). CDR3 DNA: TGTGCCAGCAGCTCCCCACTAGCACCGGATGGGGAGCTGTTTTTT. The encoded protein is CASSSPLAPDGELFF.

About this clone: One end of the junction fails to match germline, which may point to a read error. The chain links TRBV7-9 to TRBJ2-2, with D perhaps TRBD2 (7 bases). From germline, CDR1 is SEHNR and CDR2 FQNEAQ (reference sequence). The CDR3 totals 16 residues. The DNA for the CDR3 is TGTTCCAGCAGCCCAGTGGGGGGGGCGTCTATCGGGGAGCTGTTTTTT. It yields the protein CSSSPVGGASIGELFF.